This T cell receptor (beta chain) was found in a study of T cell clones after liver transplantation. The wider study: HCV positivity affected three of eight recipients; the rest lacked autoimmune or viral indications.

TCRdb's table, derived via immunoSEQ multiplex PCR, lists solely in-frame clones and lacks some. Of just over 60,000 clones listed, 71% are singletons. The CDR3 runs to 15 residues. CDR1 is SGDLS and CDR2 is YYNGEE in the germline V gene. V lost 0 bases to trimming and J lost 3 bases, with 13 bases between them. This chain links TRBV9 with TRBJ2-7; maybe TRBD2 (6 bases). Sequenced material: CD4+ T cells from blood, taken before liver transplant. This receptor was identified in a human donor who received a liver transplant. The CDR3 nucleotides read TGTGCCAGCAGCGTAGATGACCGGGGGAGCTACGAGCAGTACTTC. It translates to CASSVDDRGSYEQYF. Drawing the rest from reference TRBV9 and TRBJ2-7, the complete variable domain is DSGVTQTPKHLITATGQRVTLRCSPRSGDLSVYWYQQSLDQGLQFLIQYYNGEERAKGNILERFSAQQFPDLHSELNLSSLELGDSALYFCASSVDDRGSYEQYFGPGTRLTVT.